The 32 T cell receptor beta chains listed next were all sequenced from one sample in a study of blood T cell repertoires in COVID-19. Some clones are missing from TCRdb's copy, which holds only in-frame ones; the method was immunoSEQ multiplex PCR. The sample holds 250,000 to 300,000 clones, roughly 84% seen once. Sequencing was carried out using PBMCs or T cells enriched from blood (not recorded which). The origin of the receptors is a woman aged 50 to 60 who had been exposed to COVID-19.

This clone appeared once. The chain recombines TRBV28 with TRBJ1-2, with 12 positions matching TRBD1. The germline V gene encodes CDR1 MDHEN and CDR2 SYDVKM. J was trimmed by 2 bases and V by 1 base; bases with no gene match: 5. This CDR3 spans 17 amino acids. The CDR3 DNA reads TGTGCCAGCAGTTTATCGGGACAGGGGGCGAAGAACTATGGCTACACCTTC. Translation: CASSLSGQGAKNYGYTF.

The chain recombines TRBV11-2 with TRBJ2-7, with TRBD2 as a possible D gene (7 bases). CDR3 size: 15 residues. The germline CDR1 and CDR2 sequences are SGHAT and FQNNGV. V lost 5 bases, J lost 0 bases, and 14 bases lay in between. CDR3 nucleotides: TGTGCCAGCAGCGAAAGGGGGGGGAACTCCTACGAGCAGTACTTC. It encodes CASSERGGNSYEQYF.

CDR3 region: CASSDSVRGGSYEQYF. The CDR3 DNA follows: TGTGCCAGCAGCGACAGCGTGAGGGGGGGGTCCTACGAGCAGTACTTC. This chain joins TRBV3-1 (or the pseudogene TRBV3-2) and TRBJ2-7, with D perhaps matching TRBD2 (7 bases). V was shortened by 5 bases and J by 1 base, with 18 bases between the two germline ends. The V gene's germline CDR1 is LGHDT and CDR2 YNNKEL (reference sequence). The CDR3 covers 16 residues.

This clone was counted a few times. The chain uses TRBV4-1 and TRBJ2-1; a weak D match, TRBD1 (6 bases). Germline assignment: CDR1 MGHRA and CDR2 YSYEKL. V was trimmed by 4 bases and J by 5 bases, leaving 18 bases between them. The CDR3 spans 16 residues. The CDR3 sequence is CASSRSYGQSDNEQFF. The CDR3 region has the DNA TGCGCCAGCAGCCGCTCCTATGGACAGTCTGACAATGAGCAGTTCTTC.

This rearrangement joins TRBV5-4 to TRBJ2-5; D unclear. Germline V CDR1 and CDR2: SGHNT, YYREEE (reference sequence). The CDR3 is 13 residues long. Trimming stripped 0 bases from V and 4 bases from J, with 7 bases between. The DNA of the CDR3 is TGTGCCAGCAGCTTGGAAGCGCGAGAGACCCAGTACTTC. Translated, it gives CASSLEARETQYF.

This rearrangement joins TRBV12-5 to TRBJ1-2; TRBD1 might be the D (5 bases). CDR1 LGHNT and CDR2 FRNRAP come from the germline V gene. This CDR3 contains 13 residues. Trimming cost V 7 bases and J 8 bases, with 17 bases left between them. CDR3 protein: CASARGTQGGYTF. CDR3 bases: TGTGCTAGTGCCCGGGGGACCCAAGGGGGCTACACCTTC.

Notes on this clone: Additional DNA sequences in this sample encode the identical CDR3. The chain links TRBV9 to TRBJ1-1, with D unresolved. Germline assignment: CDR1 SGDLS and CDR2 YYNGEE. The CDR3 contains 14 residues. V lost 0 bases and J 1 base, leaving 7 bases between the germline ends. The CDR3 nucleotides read TGTGCCAGCAGCGTAGAAGCCGGGAACACTGAAGCTTTCTTT. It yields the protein CASSVEAGNTEAFF.

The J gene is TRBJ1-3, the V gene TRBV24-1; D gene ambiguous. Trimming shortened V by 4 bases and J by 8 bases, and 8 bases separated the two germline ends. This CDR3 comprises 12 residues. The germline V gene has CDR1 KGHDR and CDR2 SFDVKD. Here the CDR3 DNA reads TGTGCCACCAGTGACCACGGTGACACCATATATTTT. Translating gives CATSDHGDTIYF.

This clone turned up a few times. The chain's CDR3 is CASSLVAGKNTIYF. In DNA form, the CDR3 reads TGTGCCAGCAGCTTGGTAGCAGGGAAGAACACCATATATTTT. The V call is TRBV5-6, the J call TRBJ1-3; D possibly corresponds to TRBD1 (5 bases). Trimming cost V 0 bases and J 7 bases, with 11 bases left between them. The CDR3 contains 14 residues. Germline V lookup: CDR1 SGHDT, CDR2 YYEEEE.

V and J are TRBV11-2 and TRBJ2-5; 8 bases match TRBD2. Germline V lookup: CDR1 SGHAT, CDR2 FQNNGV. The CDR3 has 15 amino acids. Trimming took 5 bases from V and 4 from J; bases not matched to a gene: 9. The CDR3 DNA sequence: TGTGCCAGCAGCCTCCCTCCGGGGGGGCCAGAGACCCAGTACTTC. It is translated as CASSLPPGGPETQYF. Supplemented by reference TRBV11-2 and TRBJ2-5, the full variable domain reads EAGVAQSPRYKIIEKRQSVAFWCNPISGHATLYWYQQILGQGPKLLIQFQNNGVVDDSQLPKDRFSAERLKGVDSTLKIQPAKLEDSAVYLCASSLPPGGPETQYFGPGTRLLVL.

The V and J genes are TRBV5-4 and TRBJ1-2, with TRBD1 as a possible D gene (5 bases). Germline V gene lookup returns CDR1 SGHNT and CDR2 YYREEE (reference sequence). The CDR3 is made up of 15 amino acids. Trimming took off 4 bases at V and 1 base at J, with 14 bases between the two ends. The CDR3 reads CASSKGQGLNYGYTF. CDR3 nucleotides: TGTGCCAGCAGCAAAGGACAAGGTCTTAACTATGGCTACACCTTC.

DNA for the CDR3: TGTGCCAGCAGCTTGCGCCAGGGGGCAGATACGCAGTATTTT. This codes for CASSLRQGADTQYF. The V gene is TRBV5-4, the J gene TRBJ2-3, with 7 positions matching TRBD1. Per the germline V gene, CDR1 is SGHNT and CDR2 is YYREEE (reference sequence). Germline trimming cut 1 base from V and 4 bases from J; bases unmatched to any gene: 3. This CDR3 spans 14 amino acids.

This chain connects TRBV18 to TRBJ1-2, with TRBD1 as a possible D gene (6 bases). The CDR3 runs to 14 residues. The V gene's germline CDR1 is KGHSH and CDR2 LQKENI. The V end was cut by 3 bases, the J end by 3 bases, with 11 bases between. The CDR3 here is CASSPLGQYYGYTF. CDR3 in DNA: TGTGCCAGCTCACCTCTCGGACAGTACTATGGCTACACCTTC.

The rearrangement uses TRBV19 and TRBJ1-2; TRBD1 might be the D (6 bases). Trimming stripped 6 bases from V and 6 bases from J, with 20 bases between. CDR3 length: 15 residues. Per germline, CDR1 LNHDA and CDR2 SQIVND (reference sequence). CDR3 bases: TGTGCCAGTAGCCTTAGTAGACTCCAGGGGAATGGCTACACCTTC. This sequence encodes CASSLSRLQGNGYTF.

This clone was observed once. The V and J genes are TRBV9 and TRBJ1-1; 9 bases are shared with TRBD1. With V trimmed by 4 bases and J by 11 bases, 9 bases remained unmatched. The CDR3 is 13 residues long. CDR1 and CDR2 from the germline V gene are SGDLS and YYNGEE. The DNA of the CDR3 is TGTGCCAGCAGCCGAGGGACAGGGAGTAGGGCTTTCTTT. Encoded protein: CASSRGTGSRAFF.

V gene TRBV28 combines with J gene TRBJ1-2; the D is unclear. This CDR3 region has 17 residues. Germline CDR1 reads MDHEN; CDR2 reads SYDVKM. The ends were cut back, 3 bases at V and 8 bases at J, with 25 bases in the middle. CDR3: CASSFSPSWATILGYTF. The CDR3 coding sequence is TGTGCCAGCAGTTTTTCGCCCTCCTGGGCGACCATCTTGGGCTACACCTTC.

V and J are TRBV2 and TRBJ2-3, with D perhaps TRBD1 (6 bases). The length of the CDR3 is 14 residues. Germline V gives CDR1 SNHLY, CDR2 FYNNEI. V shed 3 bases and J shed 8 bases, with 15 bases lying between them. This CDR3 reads CASSEDPGRGTQYF. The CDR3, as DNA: TGTGCCAGCAGTGAGGACCCCGGCAGGGGTACGCAGTATTTT.

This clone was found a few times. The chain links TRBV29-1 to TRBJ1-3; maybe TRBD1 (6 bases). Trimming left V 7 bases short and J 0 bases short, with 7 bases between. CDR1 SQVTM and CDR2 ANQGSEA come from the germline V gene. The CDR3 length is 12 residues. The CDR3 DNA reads TGCAGCGGGGGACACTCTGGAAACACCATATATTTT. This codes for CSGGHSGNTIYF.

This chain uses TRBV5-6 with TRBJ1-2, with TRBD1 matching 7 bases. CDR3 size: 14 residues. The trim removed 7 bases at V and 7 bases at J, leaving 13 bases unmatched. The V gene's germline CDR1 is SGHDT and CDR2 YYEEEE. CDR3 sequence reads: CASFARGRGGGYTF. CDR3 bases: TGTGCCAGCTTCGCAAGGGGGCGGGGCGGTGGCTACACCTTC. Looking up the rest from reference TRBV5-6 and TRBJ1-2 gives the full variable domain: DAGVTQSPTHLIKTRGQQVTLRCSPKSGHDTVSWYQQALGQGPQFIFQYYEEEERQRGNFPDRFSGHQFPNYSSELNVNALLLGDSALYLCASFARGRGGGYTFGSGTRLTVV.

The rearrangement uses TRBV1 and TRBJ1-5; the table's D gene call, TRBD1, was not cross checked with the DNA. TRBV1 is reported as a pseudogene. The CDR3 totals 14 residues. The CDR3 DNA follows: TGCACCAGCAGCCGAGGGACACCCAATCAGCCCCAGCATTTT. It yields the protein CTSSRGTPNQPQHF.

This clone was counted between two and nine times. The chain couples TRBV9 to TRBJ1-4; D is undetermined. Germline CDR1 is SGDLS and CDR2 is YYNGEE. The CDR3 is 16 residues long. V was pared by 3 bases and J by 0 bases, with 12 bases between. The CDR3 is CASSGREGSTNEKLFF. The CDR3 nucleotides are TGTGCCAGCAGCGGAAGGGAGGGATCAACTAATGAAAAACTGTTTTTT.

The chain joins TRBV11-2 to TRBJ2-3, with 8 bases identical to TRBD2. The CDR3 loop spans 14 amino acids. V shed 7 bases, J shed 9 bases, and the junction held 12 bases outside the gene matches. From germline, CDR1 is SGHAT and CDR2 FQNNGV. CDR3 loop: CASTSSGGGWTQYF. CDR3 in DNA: TGTGCCAGCACCTCCTCCGGGGGGGGGTGGACGCAGTATTTT.

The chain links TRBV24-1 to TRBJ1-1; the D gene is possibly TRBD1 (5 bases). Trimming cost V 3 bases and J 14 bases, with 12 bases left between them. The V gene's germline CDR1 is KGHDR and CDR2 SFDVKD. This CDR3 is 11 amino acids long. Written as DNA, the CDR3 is TGTGCCACCAGTGATGGGGGAGGAATCTTCTTT. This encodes CATSDGGGIFF.

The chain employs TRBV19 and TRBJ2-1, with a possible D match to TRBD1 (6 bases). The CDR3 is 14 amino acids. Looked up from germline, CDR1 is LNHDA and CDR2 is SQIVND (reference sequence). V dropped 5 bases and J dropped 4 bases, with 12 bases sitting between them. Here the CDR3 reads CASSLQGEYNEQFF. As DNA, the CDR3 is TGTGCCAGTAGTCTACAGGGAGAGTACAATGAGCAGTTCTTC.

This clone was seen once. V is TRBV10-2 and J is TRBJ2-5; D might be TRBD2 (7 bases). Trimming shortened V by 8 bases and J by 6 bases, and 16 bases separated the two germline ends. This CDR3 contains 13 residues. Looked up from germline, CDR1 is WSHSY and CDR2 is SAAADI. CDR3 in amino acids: CASGGGDGKTQYF. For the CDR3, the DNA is TGCGCCAGCGGAGGGGGGGACGGGAAGACCCAGTACTTC.

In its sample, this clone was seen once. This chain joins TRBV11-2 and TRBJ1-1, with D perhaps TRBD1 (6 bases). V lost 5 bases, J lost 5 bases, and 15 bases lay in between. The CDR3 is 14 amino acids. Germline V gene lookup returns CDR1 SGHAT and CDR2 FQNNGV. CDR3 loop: CASSLGTRGTEAFF. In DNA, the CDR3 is TGTGCCAGCAGCCTCGGGACAAGGGGTACTGAAGCTTTCTTT. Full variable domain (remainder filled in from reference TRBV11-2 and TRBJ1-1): EAGVAQSPRYKIIEKRQSVAFWCNPISGHATLYWYQQILGQGPKLLIQFQNNGVVDDSQLPKDRFSAERLKGVDSTLKIQPAKLEDSAVYLCASSLGTRGTEAFFGQGTRLTVV.

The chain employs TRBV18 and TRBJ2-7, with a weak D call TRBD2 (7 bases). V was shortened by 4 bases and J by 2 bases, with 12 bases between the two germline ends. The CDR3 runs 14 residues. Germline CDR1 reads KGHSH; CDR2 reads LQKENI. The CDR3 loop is CASSLGGEPYEQYF. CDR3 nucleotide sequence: TGTGCCAGCTCACTAGGGGGGGAGCCCTACGAGCAGTACTTC.

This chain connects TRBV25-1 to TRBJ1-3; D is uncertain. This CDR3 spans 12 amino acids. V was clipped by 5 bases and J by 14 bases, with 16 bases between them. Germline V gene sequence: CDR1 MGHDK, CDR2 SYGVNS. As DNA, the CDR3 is TGTGCCAGCAGTCGATCGGGCGGGAACTTATATTTT. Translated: CASSRSGGNLYF.

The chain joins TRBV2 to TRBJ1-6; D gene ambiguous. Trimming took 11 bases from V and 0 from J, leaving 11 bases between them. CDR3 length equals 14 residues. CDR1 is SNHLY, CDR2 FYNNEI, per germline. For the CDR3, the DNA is TGTGCCTCCAGGCGGGGCTCCTATAATTCACCCCTCCACTTT. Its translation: CASRRGSYNSPLHF.

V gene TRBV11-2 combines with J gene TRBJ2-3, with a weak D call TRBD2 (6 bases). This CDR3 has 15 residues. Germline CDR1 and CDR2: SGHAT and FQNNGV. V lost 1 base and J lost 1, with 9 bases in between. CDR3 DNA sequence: TGTGCCAGCAGCTTAGGGGGGGTCCGCACAGATACGCAGTATTTT. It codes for CASSLGGVRTDTQYF.

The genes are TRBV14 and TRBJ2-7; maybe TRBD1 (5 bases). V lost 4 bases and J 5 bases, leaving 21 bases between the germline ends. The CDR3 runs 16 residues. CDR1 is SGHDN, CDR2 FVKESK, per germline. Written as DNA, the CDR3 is TGTGCCAGCAGCCCTTTAGGGGCTACCCTTGCCAACGAGCAGTACTTC. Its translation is CASSPLGATLANEQYF.

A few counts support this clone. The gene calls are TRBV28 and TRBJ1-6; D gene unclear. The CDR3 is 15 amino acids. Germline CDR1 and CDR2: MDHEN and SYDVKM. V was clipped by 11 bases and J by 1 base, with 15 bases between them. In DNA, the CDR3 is TGTGCCTCCTCCCGCGCGGGTTCCTATAATTCACCCCTCCACTTT. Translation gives CASSRAGSYNSPLHF.